The 14 T cell receptor beta chains below were found in one sample sequenced in a study of human versus mouse CDR3 diversity and MHC coevolution. Method: immunoSEQ multiplex PCR; TCRdb's copy keeps in-frame clones and lacks some. The sample shows about 60,000 clones, about 94% of them seen only once. Input material: naive CD4+ T cells from blood. Specified subset: CD45RO-negative CD62L-positive naive CD4 T cells. The receptors here all came from a person in their sixties or seventies in good health.

V is TRBV7-2 and J is TRBJ2-3; D is perhaps TRBD1 (5 bases). V dropped 1 base and J dropped 5 bases, with 10 bases sitting between them. Germline V lookup: CDR1 SGHTA, CDR2 FQGNSA. The CDR3 extends over 14 amino acids. CDR3 in DNA: TGTGCCAGCAGCTTAGTAGGGGCGGAAGATACGCAGTATTTT. Protein: CASSLVGAEDTQYF.

This chain joins TRBV2 and TRBJ2-7; the match to TRBD1 covers 9 bases. Germline CDR1 is SNHLY and CDR2 is FYNNEI. The CDR3 runs 15 residues. J lost 4 bases, V lost 6 bases, and 10 bases had no gene match. The CDR3 spells CASSGATGGIYEQYF. In DNA, the CDR3 is TGTGCCAGCAGCGGGGCGACAGGGGGAATTTACGAGCAGTACTTC.

The chain's CDR3 is CASSESGGINEKLFF. The CDR3 coding sequence is TGTGCCAGCAGTGAATCCGGCGGTATAAATGAAAAACTGTTTTTT. The chain has TRBV25-1 and TRBJ1-4; no definite D call. V lost 1 base and J 5 bases, leaving 11 bases between the germline ends. Germline lookup yields CDR1 MGHDK and CDR2 SYGVNS. The CDR3 length is 15 residues. Based on the CDR3 plus reference TRBV25-1 and TRBJ1-4, the full variable domain is EADIYQTPRYLVIGTGKKITLECSQTMGHDKMYWYQQDPGMELHLIHYSYGVNSTEKGDLSSESTVSRIRTEHFPLTLESARPSHTSQYLCASSESGGINEKLFFGSGTQLSVL.

CDR3 in amino acids: CASQGQETQYF. Written as DNA, the CDR3 is TGTGCTAGTCAGGGGCAAGAGACCCAGTACTTC. The chain employs TRBV12-5 and TRBJ2-5; tentative D call: TRBD1 (6 bases). V was trimmed by 8 bases and J by 2 bases, leaving 6 bases between them. In germline, CDR1 is LGHNT, CDR2 FRNRAP. The CDR3 contains 11 residues.

This rearrangement joins TRBV5-4 to TRBJ2-1; D perhaps matches TRBD1 (7 bases). Looked up from germline, CDR1 is SGHNT and CDR2 is YYREEE (reference sequence). The V gene lost 3 bases and the J gene lost 0 bases, with 16 bases spanning the gap. The CDR3 runs 17 residues. CDR3 protein: CASSSGGTVSSYNEQFF. The CDR3 DNA sequence: TGTGCCAGCAGCTCAGGAGGGACAGTGAGCTCCTACAATGAGCAGTTCTTC.

This chain links TRBV9 with TRBJ2-5; the match to TRBD1 covers 9 bases. The CDR3 sequence is 15 residues long. The V gene end was trimmed by 1 base and the J gene end by 2 bases; junction bases not matched to a gene: 3. Germline CDR1 is SGDLS and CDR2 is YYNGEE. DNA for the CDR3: TGTGCCAGCAGCGTATTGGGACAGGGTCAAGAGACCCAGTACTTC. Amino acid sequence: CASSVLGQGQETQYF. The variable domain in full, completed from reference TRBV9 and TRBJ2-5, reads DSGVTQTPKHLITATGQRVTLRCSPRSGDLSVYWYQQSLDQGLQFLIQYYNGEERAKGNILERFSAQQFPDLHSELNLSSLELGDSALYFCASSVLGQGQETQYFGPGTRLLVL.

CDR3 sequence (DNA): TGTGCCAGCAGCTTAGCGATGGCAGGAACCTATGGCTACACCTTC. It specifies CASSLAMAGTYGYTF. The chain joins TRBV7-9 to TRBJ1-2, with no clear D. V lost 0 bases to trimming and J lost 4 bases, with 12 bases between them. The germline gives CDR1 SEHNR, CDR2 FQNEAQ (reference sequence). This CDR3 comprises 15 residues.

The rearrangement uses TRBV29-1 and TRBJ2-3; TRBD2 matches 7 bases. CDR1 is SQVTM and CDR2 is ANQGSEA in the germline V gene. The CDR3 sequence is 14 residues long. V shed 7 bases and J 1 base; nucleotides not matched to a gene: 8. CDR3 amino acids: CSGKTSLRTDTQYF. CDR3 nucleotides: TGCAGCGGTAAGACTAGCCTGCGCACAGATACGCAGTATTTT.

This chain connects TRBV11-2 to TRBJ2-7; D ambiguous. The ends were cut back, 4 bases at V and 2 bases at J, with 15 bases in the middle. Germline V gives CDR1 SGHAT, CDR2 FQNNGV. There are 15 residues in the CDR3. The DNA for the CDR3 is TGTGCCAGCAGCTCTTATACTCACCCGACCTACGAGCAGTACTTC. As protein: CASSSYTHPTYEQYF.

The chain joins TRBV5-1 to TRBJ1-1; possibly TRBD1 for D (5 bases). Germline lookup yields CDR1 SGHRS and CDR2 YFSETQ. This CDR3 has 13 amino acids. Trimming cost V 0 bases and J 11 bases, with 14 bases left between them. CDR3 DNA sequence: TGCGCCAGCAGCTTGGAGGGGATCCTGGGGGCTTTCTTT. Amino acids: CASSLEGILGAFF.

This clone was detected only once. As DNA, the CDR3 is TGTGCCAGCAGCGTAGCTGGGGCAGGGTCAGGCATTCAGTACTTC. Its protein product is CASSVAGAGSGIQYF. This chain joins TRBV9 and TRBJ2-4, with TRBD1 as a possible D gene (5 bases). The CDR3 length is 15 residues. Trimming took off 0 bases at V and 9 bases at J, with 16 bases between the two ends. Germline V gene lookup returns CDR1 SGDLS and CDR2 YYNGEE.

This chain uses TRBV18 with TRBJ2-7; weak D call: TRBD1 (6 bases). The length of the CDR3 is 14 residues. Germline-derived CDR1 and CDR2 are KGHSH and LQKENI. Trimming stripped 3 bases from V and 5 bases from J, with 14 bases between. The CDR3 coding sequence is TGTGCCAGCTCACCCCTGCAGGGGTTCAACGAGCAGTACTTC. Amino acid sequence: CASSPLQGFNEQYF.

The chain has TRBV6-1 and TRBJ2-3; 9 nucleotides align to TRBD1. V trimming: 2 bases; J trimming: 13 bases; junction bases outside the gene matches: 13. The CDR3 runs 15 residues. Germline V gene lookup returns CDR1 MNHNS and CDR2 SASEGT. CDR3 amino acids: CASSERGGRDREEYF. The CDR3 DNA is TGTGCCAGCAGTGAAAGGGGCGGAAGGGACAGGGAAGAGTATTTT.

V and J are TRBV27 and TRBJ2-5; D unresolved. CDR1 MNHEY and CDR2 SMNVEV come from the germline V gene (reference sequence). The CDR3 runs 14 residues. V was clipped by 5 bases and J by 4 bases, with 14 bases between them. The CDR3 DNA reads as TGTGCCAGCAGTCCGCGGAGCCCTGGAGAGACCCAGTACTTC. This codes for CASSPRSPGETQYF.